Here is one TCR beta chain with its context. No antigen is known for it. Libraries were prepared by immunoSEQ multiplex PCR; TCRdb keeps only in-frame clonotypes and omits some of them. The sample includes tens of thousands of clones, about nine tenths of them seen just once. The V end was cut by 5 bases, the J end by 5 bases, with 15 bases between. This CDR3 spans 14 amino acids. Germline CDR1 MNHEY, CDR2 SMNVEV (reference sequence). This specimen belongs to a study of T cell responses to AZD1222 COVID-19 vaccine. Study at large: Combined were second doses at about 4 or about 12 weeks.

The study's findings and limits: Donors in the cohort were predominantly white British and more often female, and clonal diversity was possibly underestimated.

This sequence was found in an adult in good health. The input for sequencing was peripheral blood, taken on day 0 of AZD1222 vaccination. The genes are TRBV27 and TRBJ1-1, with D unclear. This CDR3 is CASSLRPWETEAFF. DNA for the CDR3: TGTGCCAGCAGTCTCCGTCCCTGGGAAACTGAAGCTTTCTTT.